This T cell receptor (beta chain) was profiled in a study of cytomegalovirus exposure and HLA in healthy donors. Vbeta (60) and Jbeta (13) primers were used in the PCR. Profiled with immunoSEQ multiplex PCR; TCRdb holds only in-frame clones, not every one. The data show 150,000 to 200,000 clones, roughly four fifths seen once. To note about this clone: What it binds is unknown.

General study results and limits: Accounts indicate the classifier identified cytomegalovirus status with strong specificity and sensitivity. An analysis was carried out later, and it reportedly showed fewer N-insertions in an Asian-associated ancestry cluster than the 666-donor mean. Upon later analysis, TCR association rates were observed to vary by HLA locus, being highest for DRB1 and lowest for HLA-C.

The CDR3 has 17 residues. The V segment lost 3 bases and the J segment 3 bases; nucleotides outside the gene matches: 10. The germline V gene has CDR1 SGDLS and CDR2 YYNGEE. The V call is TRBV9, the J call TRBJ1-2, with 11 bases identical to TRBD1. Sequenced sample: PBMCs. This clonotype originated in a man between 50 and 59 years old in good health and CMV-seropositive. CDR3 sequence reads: CASSGPWTGGAYYGYTF. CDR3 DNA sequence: TGTGCCAGCAGCGGACCTTGGACAGGGGGCGCCTACTATGGCTACACCTTC.